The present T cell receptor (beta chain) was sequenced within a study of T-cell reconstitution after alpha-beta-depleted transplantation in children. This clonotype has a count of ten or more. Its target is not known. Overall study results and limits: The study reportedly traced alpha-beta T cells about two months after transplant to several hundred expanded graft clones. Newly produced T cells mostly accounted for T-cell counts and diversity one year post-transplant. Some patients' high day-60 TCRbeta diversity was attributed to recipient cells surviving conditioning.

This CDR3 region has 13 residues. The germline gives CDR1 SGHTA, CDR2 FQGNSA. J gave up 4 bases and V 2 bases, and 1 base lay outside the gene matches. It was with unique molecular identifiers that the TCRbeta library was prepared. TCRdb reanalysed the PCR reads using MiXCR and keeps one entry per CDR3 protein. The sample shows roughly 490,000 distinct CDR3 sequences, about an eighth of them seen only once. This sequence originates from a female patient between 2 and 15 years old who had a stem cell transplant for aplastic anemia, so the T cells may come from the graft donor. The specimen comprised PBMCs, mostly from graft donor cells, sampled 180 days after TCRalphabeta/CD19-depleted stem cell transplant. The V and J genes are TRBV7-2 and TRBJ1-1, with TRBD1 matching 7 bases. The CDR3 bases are TGTGCCAGCAGCTTACGGGACAGCACTGAAGCTTTCTTT. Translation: CASSLRDSTEAFF.